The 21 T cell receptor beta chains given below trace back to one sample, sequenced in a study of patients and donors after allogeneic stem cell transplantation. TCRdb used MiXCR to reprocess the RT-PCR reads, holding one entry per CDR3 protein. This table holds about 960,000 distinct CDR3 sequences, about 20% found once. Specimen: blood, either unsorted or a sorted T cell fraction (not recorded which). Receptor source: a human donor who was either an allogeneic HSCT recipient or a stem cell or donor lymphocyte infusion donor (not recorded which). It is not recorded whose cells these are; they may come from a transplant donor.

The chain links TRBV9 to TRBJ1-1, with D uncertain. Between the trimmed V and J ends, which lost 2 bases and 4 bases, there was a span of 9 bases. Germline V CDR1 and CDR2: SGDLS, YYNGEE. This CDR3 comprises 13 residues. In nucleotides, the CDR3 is TGTGCCAGCAGCGTTTTGTCCGCCACTGAAGCTTTCTTT. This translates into CASSVLSATEAFF.

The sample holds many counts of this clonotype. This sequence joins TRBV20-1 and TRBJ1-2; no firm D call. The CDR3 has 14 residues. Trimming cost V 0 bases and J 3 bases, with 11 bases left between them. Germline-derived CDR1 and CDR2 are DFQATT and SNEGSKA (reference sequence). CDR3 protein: CSARDMGSDYGYTF. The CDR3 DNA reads TGCAGTGCTAGAGATATGGGCAGCGACTATGGCTACACCTTC.

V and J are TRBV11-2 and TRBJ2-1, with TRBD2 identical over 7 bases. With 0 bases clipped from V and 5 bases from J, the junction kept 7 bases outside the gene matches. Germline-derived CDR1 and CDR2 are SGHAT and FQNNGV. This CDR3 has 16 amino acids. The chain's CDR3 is CASSLDRRETHNEQFF. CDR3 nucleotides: TGTGCCAGCAGCTTAGATAGGCGGGAGACCCACAATGAGCAGTTCTTC.

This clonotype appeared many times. CDR3 in DNA: TGTGCCAGCAGGGGGACTAGCGCACAAGATACGCAGTATTTT. Translation: CASRGTSAQDTQYF. This rearrangement joins TRBV12-3 or TRBV12-4 to TRBJ2-3; 10 bases line up with TRBD2. The length of the CDR3 is 14 residues. Trimming removed 6 bases from V and 5 bases from J; junction bases left unmatched: 5.

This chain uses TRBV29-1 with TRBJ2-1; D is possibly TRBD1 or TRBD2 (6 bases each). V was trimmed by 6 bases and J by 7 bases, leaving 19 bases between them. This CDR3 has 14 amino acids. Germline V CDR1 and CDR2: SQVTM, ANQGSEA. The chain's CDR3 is CSVGGGTLPNEQFF. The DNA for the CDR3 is TGCAGCGTCGGGGGCGGGACTCTACCTAATGAGCAGTTCTTC.

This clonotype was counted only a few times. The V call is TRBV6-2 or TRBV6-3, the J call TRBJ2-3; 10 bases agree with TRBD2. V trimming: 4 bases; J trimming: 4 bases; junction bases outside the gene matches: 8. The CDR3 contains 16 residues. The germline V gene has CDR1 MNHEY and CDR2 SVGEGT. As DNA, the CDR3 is TGTGCCAGCAGTTCCCAGCGGGAGGGCAATCCAGATACGCAGTATTTT. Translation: CASSSQREGNPDTQYF.

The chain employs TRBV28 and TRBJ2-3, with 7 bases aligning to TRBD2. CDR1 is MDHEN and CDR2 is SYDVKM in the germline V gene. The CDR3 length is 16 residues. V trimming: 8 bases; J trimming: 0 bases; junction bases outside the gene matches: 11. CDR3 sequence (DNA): TGTGCCAGCGGTAAAGGGAGCGGGGTCAGCACAGATACGCAGTATTTT. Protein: CASGKGSGVSTDTQYF.

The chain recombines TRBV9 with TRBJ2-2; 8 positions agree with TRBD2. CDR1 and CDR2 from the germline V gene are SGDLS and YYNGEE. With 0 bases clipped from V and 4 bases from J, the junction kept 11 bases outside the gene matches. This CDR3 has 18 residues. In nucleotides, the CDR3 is TGTGCCAGCAGCGTAGCGTTTCCGCGGGAGGCGACCACCGGGGAGCTGTTTTTT. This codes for CASSVAFPREATTGELFF.

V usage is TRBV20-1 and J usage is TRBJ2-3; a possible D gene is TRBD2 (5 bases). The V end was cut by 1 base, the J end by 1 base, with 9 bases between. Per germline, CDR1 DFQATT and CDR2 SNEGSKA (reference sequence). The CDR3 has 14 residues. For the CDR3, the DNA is TGCAGTGCTAGAGTGGGGAGTGGCACAGATACGCAGTATTTT. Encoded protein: CSARVGSGTDTQYF.

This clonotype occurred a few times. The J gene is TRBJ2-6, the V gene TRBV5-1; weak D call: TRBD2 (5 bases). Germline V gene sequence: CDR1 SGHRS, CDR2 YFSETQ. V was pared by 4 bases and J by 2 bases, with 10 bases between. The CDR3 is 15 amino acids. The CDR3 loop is CASSGGGTGANVLTF. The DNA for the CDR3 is TGCGCCAGCAGCGGCGGAGGAACTGGGGCCAACGTCCTGACTTTC.

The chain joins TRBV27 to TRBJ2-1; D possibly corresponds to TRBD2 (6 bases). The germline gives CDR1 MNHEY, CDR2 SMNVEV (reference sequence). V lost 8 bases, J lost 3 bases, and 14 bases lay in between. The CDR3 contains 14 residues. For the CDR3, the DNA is TGTGCCAGCCGGGCGGGGCCTATCTACAATGAGCAGTTCTTC. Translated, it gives CASRAGPIYNEQFF.

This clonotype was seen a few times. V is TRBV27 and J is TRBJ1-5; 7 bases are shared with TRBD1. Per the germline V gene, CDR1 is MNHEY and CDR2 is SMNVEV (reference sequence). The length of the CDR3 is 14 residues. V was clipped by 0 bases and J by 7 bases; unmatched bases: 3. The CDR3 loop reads CASSLSQGYQPQHF. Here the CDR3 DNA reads TGTGCCAGCAGTTTATCACAGGGGTACCAGCCCCAGCATTTT.

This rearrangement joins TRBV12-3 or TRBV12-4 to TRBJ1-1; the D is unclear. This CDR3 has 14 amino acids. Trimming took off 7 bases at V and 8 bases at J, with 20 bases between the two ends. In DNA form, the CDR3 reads TGTGCCAGCACCTTTGGGCTCGGCGGTTGGGAAGCTTTCTTT. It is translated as CASTFGLGGWEAFF.

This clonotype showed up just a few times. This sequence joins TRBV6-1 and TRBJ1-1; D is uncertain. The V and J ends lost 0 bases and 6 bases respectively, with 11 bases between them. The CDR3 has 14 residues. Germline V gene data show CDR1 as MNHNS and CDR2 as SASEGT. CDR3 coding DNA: TGTGCCAGCAGTGAAGCGGCCAGGAGTCCTGAAGCTTTCTTT. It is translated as CASSEAARSPEAFF.

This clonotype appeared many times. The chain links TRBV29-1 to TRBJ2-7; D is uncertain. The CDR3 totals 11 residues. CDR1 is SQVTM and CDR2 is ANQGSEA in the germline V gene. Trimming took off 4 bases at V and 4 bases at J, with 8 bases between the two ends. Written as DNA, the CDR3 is TGCAGCGTTGGGGCCGATTACGAGCAGTACTTC. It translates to CSVGADYEQYF.

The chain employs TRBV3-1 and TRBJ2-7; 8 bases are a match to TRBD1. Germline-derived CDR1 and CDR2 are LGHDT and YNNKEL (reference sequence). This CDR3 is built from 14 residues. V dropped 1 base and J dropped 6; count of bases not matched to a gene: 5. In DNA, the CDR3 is TGTGCCAGCAGCCAAGCCAGGGGGCCCTCCGAGCAGTACTTC. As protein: CASSQARGPSEQYF.

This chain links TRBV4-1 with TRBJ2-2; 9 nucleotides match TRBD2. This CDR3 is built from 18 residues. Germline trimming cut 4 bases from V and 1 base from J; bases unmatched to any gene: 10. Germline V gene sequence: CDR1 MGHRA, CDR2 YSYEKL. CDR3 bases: TGCGCCAGCAGCCTCCTCCCCCCACTAGCGGGGAACACCGGGGAGCTGTTTTTT. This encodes CASSLLPPLAGNTGELFF.

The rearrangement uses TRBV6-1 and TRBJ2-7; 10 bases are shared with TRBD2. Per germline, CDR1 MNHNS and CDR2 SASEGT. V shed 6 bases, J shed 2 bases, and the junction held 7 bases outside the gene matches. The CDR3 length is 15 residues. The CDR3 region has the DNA TGTGCCAGCAGATGGAGGCTAGCGGGGGCCTACGAGCAGTACTTC. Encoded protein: CASRWRLAGAYEQYF.

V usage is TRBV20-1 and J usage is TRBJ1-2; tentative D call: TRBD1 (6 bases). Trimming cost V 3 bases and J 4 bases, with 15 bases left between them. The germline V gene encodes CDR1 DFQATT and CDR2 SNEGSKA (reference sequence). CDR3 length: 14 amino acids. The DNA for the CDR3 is TGCAGTGCTAGCCGCCCCAAGGACAGCTATGGCTACACCTTC. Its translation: CSASRPKDSYGYTF.

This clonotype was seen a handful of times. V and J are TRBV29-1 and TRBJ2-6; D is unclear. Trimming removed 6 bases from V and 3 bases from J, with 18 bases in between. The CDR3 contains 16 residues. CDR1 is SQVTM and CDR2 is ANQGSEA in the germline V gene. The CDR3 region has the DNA TGCAGCGTATCCAGGAGTAATAAGCTTGGGGCCAACGTCCTGACTTTC. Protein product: CSVSRSNKLGANVLTF. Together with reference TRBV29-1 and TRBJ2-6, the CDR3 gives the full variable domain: SAVISQKPSRDICQRGTSLTIQCQVDSQVTMMFWYRQQPGQSLTLIATANQGSEATYESGFVIDKFPISRPNLTFSTLTVSNMSPEDSSIYLCSVSRSNKLGANVLTFGAGSRLTVL.

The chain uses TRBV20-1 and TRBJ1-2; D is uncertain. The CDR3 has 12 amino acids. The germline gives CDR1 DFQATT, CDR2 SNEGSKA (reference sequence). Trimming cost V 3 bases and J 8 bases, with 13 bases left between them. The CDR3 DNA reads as TGCAGTGCTAGGGCCCAGTCCGGAGGCTACACCTTC. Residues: CSARAQSGGYTF.